A selection of T cell receptor beta chains follows, all from one sample in a study of cytomegalovirus exposure and HLA in healthy donors. The assay was immunoSEQ multiplex PCR, and TCRdb's table has in-frame clones only and misses some. The repertoire holds over 150,000 clones, with roughly 84% as singletons. The specimen sequenced was PBMCs. These receptor sequences come from a boy aged 2 to 10 in good health and CMV-seronegative. The CDR3 runs from the conserved cysteine through the conserved F or W. D genes are given only for firm matches. Size values are once, few and many counts, or a class for expanded clones, and some rows have none.

J	size	V	D	DNA	CDR3
TRBJ1-4	NA	TRBV28	TRBD1	TGTGCCAGCAGACGGGACAGGGTACTTGCAACTAATGAAAAACTGTTTTTT	CASRRDRVLATNEKLFF
TRBJ1-1	NA	TRBV4-1	NA	TGCGCCAGCAGCCGATCAGGGGTGGTCACTGAAGCTTTCTTT	CASSRSGVVTEAFF
TRBJ2-1	NA	TRBV11-2	TRBD1	TGTGCCAGCAGCCCGCGACAGGGTTTTTACAATGAGCAGTTCTTC	CASSPRQGFYNEQFF
TRBJ1-4	NA	TRBV7-9	NA	TGTGCCAGCAGCTTAGTGGGACTTAATGAAAAACTGTTTTTT	CASSLVGLNEKLFF
TRBJ2-1	NA	TRBV7-9	TRBD2	TGTGCCAGCAGCTCCCTGGCTGGACTAGCGGCATACAATGAGCAGTTCTTC	CASSSLAGLAAYNEQFF
TRBJ1-5	medium-sized	TRBV28	TRBD1	TGTGCCAGCAGTCTGGACAGGAATAGCAATCAGCCCCAGCATTTT	CASSLDRNSNQPQHF
TRBJ2-7	few	TRBV27	NA	TGTGCCAGCAGTTTGGTTCCCCTAGGAGAGCAGTACTTC	CASSLVPLGEQYF
TRBJ1-5	NA	TRBV19	TRBD1	TGTGCCAGTAGTATTTCCAGGGGGCTAGATCAGCCCCAGCATTTT	CASSISRGLDQPQHF
TRBJ1-1	NA	TRBV19	NA	TGTGCCAGCTCCCCTCGGGACACTGAAGCTTTCTTT	CASSPRDTEAFF
TRBJ1-1	NA	TRBV5-1	NA	TGCGCCAGCAGCTCCCCCTTGAACACTGAAGCTTTCTTT	CASSSPLNTEAFF
TRBJ2-2	NA	TRBV10-1	TRBD2	TGCGCCAGCAGTGAGCTATTAGCGGGAGGTACCCCCGGGGAGCTGTTTTTT	CASSELLAGGTPGELFF
TRBJ1-1	NA	TRBV7-7	TRBD1	TGTGCTAGCAGCCGCGACAGGGACGCTGAAGCTTTCTTT	CASSRDRDAEAFF
TRBJ1-2	NA	TRBV13	TRBD1	TGTGCCAGCATCCGGACAGGAGACTATGGCTACACCTTC	CASIRTGDYGYTF
TRBJ2-7	NA	TRBV2	TRBD2	TGTGCCAGCATACCGGGACTAGCGGCTTACGAGCAGTACTTC	CASIPGLAAYEQYF
TRBJ2-3	NA	TRBV28	NA	TGTGCCACCCGGGGGAGCTGGGGCACAGATACGCAGTATTTT	CATRGSWGTDTQYF
TRBJ1-5	few	TRBV4-1	NA	TGCGCCAGCAGCCAATTTGACAGAAGGGATCAGCCCCAGCATTTT	CASSQFDRRDQPQHF
TRBJ1-1	NA	TRBV27	NA	TGTGCCAGCAGTCTACGCCGGAACACTGAAGCTTTCTTT	CASSLRRNTEAFF
TRBJ1-1	NA	TRBV5-1	TRBD1	TGCGCCAGCAGCCAAGGACAGGGGGTGGACACTGAAGCTTTCTTT	CASSQGQGVDTEAFF
TRBJ2-3	NA	TRBV29-1	TRBD1	TGCAGCGGCGACGACAGGGGGAGGGCAGATACGCAGTATTTT	CSGDDRGRADTQYF
TRBJ1-2	NA	TRBV5-1	NA	TGCGCCAGCAGCTTGGCCCGGGGGGCAGAGGGCTACACCTTC	CASSLARGAEGYTF
TRBJ2-2	NA	TRBV11-3	TRBD1	TGTGCCAGCAGCCCTGGACAGGGGTCGATCACCGGGGAGCTGTTTTTT	CASSPGQGSITGELFF
TRBJ2-7	NA	TRBV5-1	NA	TGCGCCAGCAGCTTTCTCACTGACACCTACGAGCAGTACTTC	CASSFLTDTYEQYF
TRBJ2-2	NA	TRBV19	NA	TGTGCCAGTAGGCGCAGGGAAAACACCGGGGAGCTGTTTTTT	CASRRRENTGELFF
TRBJ1-4	few	TRBV5-4	NA	TGTGCCAGCAGCCTGAGGAGGGAGGGAGAAAAACTGTTTTTT	CASSLRREGEKLFF
TRBJ2-7	NA	TRBV7-9	NA	TGTGCCAGCAGCTTAAAGGCAGGATTTAGCTCCTACGAGCAGTACTTC	CASSLKAGFSSYEQYF
TRBJ2-5	NA	TRBV28	NA	TGTGCCAGCACTATCTACCCGCAGGGAAAACAAGAGACCCAGTACTTC	CASTIYPQGKQETQYF
TRBJ2-5	NA	TRBV10-3	TRBD1	TGTGCCATCGCGGGACAGGGGTGGGAAGAGACCCAGTACTTC	CAIAGQGWEETQYF
TRBJ2-1	NA	TRBV5-8	NA	TGTGCCAGCAGCTTGGGCTCCGGACTGCCGTACAATGAGCAGTTCTTC	CASSLGSGLPYNEQFF
TRBJ1-1	NA	TRBV9	NA	TGTGCCAGCAGCCCAACGTGGGGGCAGATGAACACTGAAGCTTTCTTT	CASSPTWGQMNTEAFF
TRBJ1-1	NA	TRBV9	NA	TGTGCCAGCAGTGATAGTCCGTACACTGAAGCTTTCTTT	CASSDSPYTEAFF
TRBJ2-1	once	TRBV10-1	TRBD2	TGCGCCAGCAGGGATAGCGGGAGGGCCGGCAATGAGCAGTTCTTC	CASRDSGRAGNEQFF
TRBJ1-5	NA	TRBV7-9	TRBD1	TGTGCCAGCAGCTTAGCGAAGGCAGGGGGTATTCAGCCCCAGCATTTT	CASSLAKAGGIQPQHF
TRBJ1-2	once	TRBV2	TRBD1	TGTGCCAGCATGACAGGGACGGCGGGTAGTGGCTACACCTTC	CASMTGTAGSGYTF
TRBJ1-1	few	TRBV6-6	NA	TGTGCCAGTTACCTGGGAGGGACTGAAGCTTTCTTT	CASYLGGTEAFF
TRBJ2-5	NA	TRBV29-1	NA	TGCAGCGTGGGGTTGGGCTTAGCGCCCTACCAAGAGACCCAGTACTTC	CSVGLGLAPYQETQYF
TRBJ1-5	once	TRBV5-8	TRBD1	TGTGCCAGCAGCGAACAGGGGATATGGGGTGATCAGCCCCAGCATTTT	CASSEQGIWGDQPQHF
TRBJ1-1	NA	TRBV27	NA	TGTGCCACCTCATCAGAAGCTGAAGCTTTCTTT	CATSSEAEAFF
TRBJ2-1	once	TRBV7-3	TRBD2	TGTGCCAGCAGCCGGGGACTAGCGGGGTACAATGAGCAGTTCTTC	CASSRGLAGYNEQFF
TRBJ1-2	NA	TRBV28	NA	TGTGCCAGCAGTTTAACAGGGCATGGCTACACCTTC	CASSLTGHGYTF
TRBJ1-1	NA	TRBV5-1	TRBD1	TGCGCCAGCTCAAACCCCTGGGACAGGGCGAACACTGAAGCTTTCTTT	CASSNPWDRANTEAFF
TRBJ1-3	NA	TRBV2	TRBD1	TGTGCCAGCAGTGGGGGACAGGGCAGAGGAAACACCATATATTTT	CASSGGQGRGNTIYF
TRBJ2-5	NA	TRBV5-1	TRBD2	TGCGCCAGCAAAGTAACTAGCGGGAGGGCCGCACGAGAGACCCAGTACTTC	CASKVTSGRAARETQYF
TRBJ1-4	few	TRBV6-1	NA	TGTGCCAGCAGTGAAGGTCCGATTGGAGAACTGTTTTTT	CASSEGPIGELFF
TRBJ2-2	once	TRBV2	NA	TGTGCCAGCAGTTCGGAGGAGCTCGGGGAGCTGTTTTTT	CASSSEELGELFF
TRBJ2-2	NA	TRBV5-6	TRBD1	TGTGCCAGCAGCCGGGGACAGGGGCTGAACACCGGGGAGCTGTTTTTT	CASSRGQGLNTGELFF
TRBJ1-5	NA	TRBV27	NA	TGTGCCAGCAGTCCCGCGGGCTTAAACAATCAGCCCCAGCATTTT	CASSPAGLNNQPQHF
TRBJ1-1	NA	TRBV11-2	NA	TGTGCCAGCAGCTTCCGATCCGGGTCTGAGGAAGCTTTCTTT	CASSFRSGSEEAFF
TRBJ2-1	NA	TRBV4-1	TRBD2	TGCGCCAGCAGCCAGGCGGGAGACTACAATGAGCAGTTCTTC	CASSQAGDYNEQFF
TRBJ1-2	once	TRBV5-6	TRBD1	TGTGCCAGCAGCTTTAGGTCGGGACAGTATGGCTACACCTTC	CASSFRSGQYGYTF
TRBJ1-5	NA	TRBV19	TRBD1	TGTGCCAGTAGTAGGGGGGACAGGGCCGACAATCAGCCCCAGCATTTT	CASSRGDRADNQPQHF
TRBJ2-3	NA	TRBV5-1	TRBD2	TGCGCCAGCAGCTTGGCCAGCGGGAGGCCCCTTAGGGGTGATACGCAGTATTTT	CASSLASGRPLRGDTQYF
TRBJ2-2	once	TRBV7-2	TRBD1	TGTGCCAGCAGACGGGACAGGGTGAACACCGGGGAGCTGTTTTTT	CASRRDRVNTGELFF
TRBJ1-2	NA	TRBV15	NA	TGTGCCACCAGCAGAGAGGCCAGGGTCATCGATGGCTACACCTTC	CATSREARVIDGYTF
TRBJ2-1	NA	TRBV30	NA	TGTGCCTGGAGTGTACTGGCGGAGCCCCAGTTCTTC	CAWSVLAEPQFF
TRBJ2-7	NA	TRBV6-5	TRBD2	TGTGCCAGCAGTTTTAGCGGGAGGGCCGGGAACGAGCAGTACTTC	CASSFSGRAGNEQYF
TRBJ2-7	NA	TRBV10-3	TRBD2	TGTGCCATCAGTGAGGTTTGGCCTAGCGGGAGTTCTATACCCTCCTACGAGCAGTACTTC	CAISEVWPSGSSIPSYEQYF